This paragraph covers one T cell receptor (beta chain) sequence. Recovered status in Cohort 3 required two negative PCRs, clearance, or symptom resolution. The CDR3 is made up of 14 amino acids. From germline, CDR1 is GTSNPN and CDR2 SVGIG (reference sequence). After removal of 5 bases from V and 2 bases from J, the junction contained 7 bases not matched to a gene. This specimen comes from a study of blood T cell repertoires in COVID-19. Overall study: Researchers got acute and convalescent COVID-19 samples from the United States, Italy and Spain.

Per the original data handling: Estimation of nucleated cell counts relied on the amplification of reference gene primers. Some clones are missing from TCRdb's copy, which holds only in-frame ones; the method was immunoSEQ multiplex PCR. V, J and clone size were drawn from that table, and D and trimming were deduced from the DNA. The sample contains about 330,000 clones, approximately 89% of which appear only once. Sequenced material: PBMCs or T cells enriched from blood (not recorded which). This sequence originates from a man aged 25 to 40 who had recovered from COVID-19. The chain is built from TRBV30 and TRBJ2-3; 7 bases are shared with TRBD1. CDR3 nucleotide sequence: TGTGCCTGGGGGACAGAATATTCCACAGATACGCAGTATTTT. Its translation: CAWGTEYSTDTQYF.